This T cell receptor (beta chain) was captured by sequencing in a study of glioma-infiltrating T cells after dendritic cell vaccination. The CDR3 spans 11 residues. Germline V CDR1 and CDR2: MDHEN, SYDVKM. Between the trimmed V and J ends, which lost 7 bases and 10 bases, there was a span of 11 bases. Input was 2 to 2.5 ug genomic DNA, or all available if less. The table came from immunoSEQ multiplex PCR; TCRdb's copy has only in-frame clones and leaves some out. The table includes 50,000 to 75,000 clones, roughly 84% detected once. The time point: after dendritic cell vaccination, including at tumor progression/relapse. Patients had residual fresh-frozen tumor tissue and more than two years of survival data.

The V call is TRBV28, the J call TRBJ2-1; possible D gene TRBD2, 6 bases. The source material was blood, sampled after dendritic cell vaccination. The clonotype was recovered from a human donor with glioblastoma. CDR3 DNA: TGTGCCAGCATAGAGAGCGGGGAGCAGTTCTTC. It codes for CASIESGEQFF.